Below are 9 T cell receptor beta chains sequenced from a single sample in a study of lymphopenia after photon versus proton radiotherapy. Measured with immunoSEQ multiplex PCR; TCRdb has only the in-frame clones, and not every one. Among about 37,000 clones listed, about 84% were seen once. The input for sequencing was peripheral blood, taken from a patient treated with photon-based radiotherapy. The source is a man aged 45-65 years with gastric cancer.

This clone was counted a few times. Other DNA sequences within the sample encode an identical CDR3. V is TRBV27 and J is TRBJ2-3, with TRBD2 matching 8 bases. CDR1 and CDR2 (germline): MNHEY, SMNVEV (reference sequence). This CDR3 contains 14 residues. With V trimmed by 3 bases and J by 7 bases, 6 bases remained unmatched. The CDR3 DNA is TGTGCCAGCAGTTTGGGGCTAGCGGGCTATACGCAGTATTTT. Protein product: CASSLGLAGYTQYF.

V usage is TRBV7-2 and J usage is TRBJ2-7; 8 nucleotides line up with TRBD2. Germline V gene data show CDR1 as SGHTA and CDR2 as FQGNSA. V shed 2 bases, J shed 2 bases, and the junction held 2 bases outside the gene matches. The CDR3 has 14 residues. The DNA for the CDR3 is TGTGCCAGCAGCTTAACTAGCGGCGCCTACGAGCAGTACTTC. This codes for CASSLTSGAYEQYF.

The chain employs TRBV6-5 and TRBJ1-3, with D maybe TRBD1 (6 bases). Between the trimmed V and J ends, which lost 4 bases and 4 bases, there was a span of 8 bases. CDR1 is MNHEY, CDR2 SVGAGI, per germline. The CDR3 contains 13 residues. CDR3 sequence (DNA): TGTGCCAGCAGTTGGGACATCGGAAACACCATATATTTT. Protein product: CASSWDIGNTIYF.

For the CDR3, the DNA is TGCGCCAGCAGTGAAGGGACCGCTGGCACTGAAGCTTTCTTT. It specifies CASSEGTAGTEAFF. The V and J genes are TRBV10-1 and TRBJ1-1, with D tentatively TRBD1 (5 bases). The V and J ends lost 3 bases and 4 bases respectively, with 12 bases between them. In germline, CDR1 is WNHNN, CDR2 SYGVQD (reference sequence). The CDR3 spans 14 residues.

This rearrangement joins TRBV4-3 to TRBJ2-3; D remains ambiguous. Looked up from germline, CDR1 is LGHNA and CDR2 is YSLEER. The ends were cut back, 2 bases at V and 1 base at J, with 13 bases in the middle. The CDR3 is 16 amino acids. In DNA, the CDR3 is TGCGCCAGCAGCCAACCTACACCGGCGGGCACAGATACGCAGTATTTT. Its translation: CASSQPTPAGTDTQYF.

This chain uses TRBV14 with TRBJ1-4; D gene ambiguous. Trimming removed 1 base at V and 2 bases at J, with 8 bases between. CDR3 length: 15 residues. Per germline, CDR1 SGHDN and CDR2 FVKESK. The DNA of the CDR3 is TGTGCCAGCAGCCAAGCGGGTAGGACTAATGAAAAACTGTTTTTT. Protein sequence: CASSQAGRTNEKLFF.

The chain joins TRBV4-1 to TRBJ2-5; 12 nucleotides align to TRBD2. The CDR3 totals 18 residues. Germline-derived CDR1 and CDR2 are MGHRA and YSYEKL. With V trimmed by 4 bases and J by 4 bases, 13 bases remained unmatched. CDR3 sequence: CASSRGPSGRGAPETQYF. CDR3 coding DNA: TGCGCCAGCAGCCGGGGACCTAGCGGGAGGGGGGCCCCAGAGACCCAGTACTTC.

The chain couples TRBV7-2 to TRBJ2-7; D unresolved. V lost 1 base, J lost 3 bases, and 13 bases lay in between. The CDR3 is made up of 15 amino acids. The germline gives CDR1 SGHTA, CDR2 FQGNSA. The CDR3 region has the DNA TGTGCCAGCAGCTTAGGCGTGGGCCCAAACTACGAGCAGTACTTC. Protein: CASSLGVGPNYEQYF.

This clone has only one observation. J is TRBJ1-2 and V is TRBV9, with 7 bases matching TRBD1. The CDR3 sequence is 15 residues long. The germline V gene encodes CDR1 SGDLS and CDR2 YYNGEE. After removal of 3 bases from V and 4 bases from J, the junction contained 9 bases not matched to a gene. CDR3 in amino acids: CASSAGEGTAYGYTF. The DNA for the CDR3 is TGTGCCAGCAGCGCTGGAGAGGGGACAGCCTATGGCTACACCTTC.